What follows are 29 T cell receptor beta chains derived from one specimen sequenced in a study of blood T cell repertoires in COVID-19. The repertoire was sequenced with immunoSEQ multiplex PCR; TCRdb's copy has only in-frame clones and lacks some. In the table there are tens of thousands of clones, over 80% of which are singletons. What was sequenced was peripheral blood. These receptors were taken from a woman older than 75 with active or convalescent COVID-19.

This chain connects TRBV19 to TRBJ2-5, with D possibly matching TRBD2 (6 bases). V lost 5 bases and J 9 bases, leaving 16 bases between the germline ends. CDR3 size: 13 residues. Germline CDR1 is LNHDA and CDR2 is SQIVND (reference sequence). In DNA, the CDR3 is TGTGCCAGTAGTGGGACGGGATGGGAGGCCCAGTACTTC. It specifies CASSGTGWEAQYF.

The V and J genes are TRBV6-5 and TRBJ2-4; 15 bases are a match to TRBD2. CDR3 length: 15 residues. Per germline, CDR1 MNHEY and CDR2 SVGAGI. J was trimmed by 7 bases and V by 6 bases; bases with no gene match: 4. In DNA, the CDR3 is TGTGCCAGCAGAGGACTAGCGGGAGGGCTGAACATTCAGTACTTC. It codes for CASRGLAGGLNIQYF.

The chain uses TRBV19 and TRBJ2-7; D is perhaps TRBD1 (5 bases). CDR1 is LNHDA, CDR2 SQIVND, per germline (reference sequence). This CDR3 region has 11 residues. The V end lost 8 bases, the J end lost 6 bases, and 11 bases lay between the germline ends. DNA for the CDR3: TGTGCCAGTGGGGCGTTTCTCGAGCAGTACTTC. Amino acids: CASGAFLEQYF.

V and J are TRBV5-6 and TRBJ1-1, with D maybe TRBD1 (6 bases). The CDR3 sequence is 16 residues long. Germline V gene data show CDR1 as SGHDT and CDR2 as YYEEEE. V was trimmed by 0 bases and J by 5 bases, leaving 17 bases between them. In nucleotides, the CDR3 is TGTGCCAGCAGCTTGGAGGATACAGGGTTGGGGACTGAAGCTTTCTTT. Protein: CASSLEDTGLGTEAFF.

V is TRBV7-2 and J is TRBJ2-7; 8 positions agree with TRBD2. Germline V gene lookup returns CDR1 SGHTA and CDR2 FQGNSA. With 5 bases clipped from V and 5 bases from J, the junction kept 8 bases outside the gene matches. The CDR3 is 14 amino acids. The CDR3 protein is CASSIGLANDEQYF. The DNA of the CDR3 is TGTGCCAGCAGCATAGGACTAGCAAACGACGAGCAGTACTTC. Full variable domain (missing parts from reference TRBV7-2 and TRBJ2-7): GAGVSQSPSNKVTEKGKDVELRCDPISGHTALYWYRQSLGQGLEFLIYFQGNSAPDKSGLPSDRFSAERTGGSVSTLTIQRTQQEDSAVYLCASSIGLANDEQYFGPGTRLTVT.

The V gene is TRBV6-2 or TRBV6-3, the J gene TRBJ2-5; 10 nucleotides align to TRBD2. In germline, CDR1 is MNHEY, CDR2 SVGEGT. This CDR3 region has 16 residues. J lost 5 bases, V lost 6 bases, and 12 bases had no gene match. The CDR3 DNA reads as TGTGCCAGCAGCCAGAGAGCGGGGGGGCCTTGGGAGACCCAGTACTTC. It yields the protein CASSQRAGGPWETQYF.

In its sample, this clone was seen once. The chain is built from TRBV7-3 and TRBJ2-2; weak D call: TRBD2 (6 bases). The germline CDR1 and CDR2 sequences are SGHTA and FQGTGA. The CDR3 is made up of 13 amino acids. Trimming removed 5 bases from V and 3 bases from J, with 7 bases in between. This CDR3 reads CASSPGDTGELFF. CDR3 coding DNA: TGTGCCAGCAGCCCGGGGGACACCGGGGAGCTGTTTTTT.

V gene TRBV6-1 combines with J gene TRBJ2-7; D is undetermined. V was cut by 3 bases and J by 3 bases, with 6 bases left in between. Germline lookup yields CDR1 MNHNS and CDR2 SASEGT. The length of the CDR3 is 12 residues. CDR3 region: CASSEYSYEQYF. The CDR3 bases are TGTGCCAGCAGTGAGTACAGCTACGAGCAGTACTTC.

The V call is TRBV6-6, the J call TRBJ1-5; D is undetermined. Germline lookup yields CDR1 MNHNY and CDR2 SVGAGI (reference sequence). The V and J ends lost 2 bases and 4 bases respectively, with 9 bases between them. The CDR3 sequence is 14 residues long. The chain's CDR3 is CASSYGHQNQPQHF. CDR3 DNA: TGTGCCAGCAGTTACGGTCACCAGAATCAGCCCCAGCATTTT.

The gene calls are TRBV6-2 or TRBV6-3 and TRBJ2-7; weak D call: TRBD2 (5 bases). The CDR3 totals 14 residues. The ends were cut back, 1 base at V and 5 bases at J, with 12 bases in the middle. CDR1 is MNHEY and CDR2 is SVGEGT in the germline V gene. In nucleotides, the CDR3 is TGTGCCAGCAGTTACTATTCTAGCCGCCACGAGCAGTACTTC. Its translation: CASSYYSSRHEQYF.

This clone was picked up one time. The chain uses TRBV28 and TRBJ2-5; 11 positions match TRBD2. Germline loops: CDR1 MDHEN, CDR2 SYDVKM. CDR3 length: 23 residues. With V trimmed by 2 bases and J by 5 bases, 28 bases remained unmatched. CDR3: CASSLGPGLVGPKLAGERETQYF. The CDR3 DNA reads TGTGCCAGCAGTTTAGGTCCCGGACTAGTCGGGCCCAAACTAGCGGGAGAGCGGGAGACCCAGTACTTC.

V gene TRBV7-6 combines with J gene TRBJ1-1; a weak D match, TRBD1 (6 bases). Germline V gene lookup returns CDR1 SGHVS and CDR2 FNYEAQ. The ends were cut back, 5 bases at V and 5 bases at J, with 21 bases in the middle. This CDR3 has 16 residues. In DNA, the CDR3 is TGTGCCAGCAGCCACCCCCGGGACACCGAGGGAACTGAAGCTTTCTTT. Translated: CASSHPRDTEGTEAFF.

As DNA, the CDR3 is TGTGCCAGTAGTAGCAGGGGGCTAAACACTGAAGCTTTCTTT. Residues: CASSSRGLNTEAFF. The gene calls are TRBV19 and TRBJ1-1; TRBD1 matches at 8 bases. This CDR3 has 14 residues. The germline V gene has CDR1 LNHDA and CDR2 SQIVND (reference sequence). V gave up 4 bases and J gave up 2 bases; unmatched junction bases: 3. The whole variable domain, filled in from reference TRBV19 and TRBJ1-1, reads DGGITQSPKYLFRKEGQNVTLSCEQNLNHDAMYWYRQDPGQGLRLIYYSQIVNDFQKGDIAEGYSVSREKKESFPLTVTSAQKNPTAFYLCASSSRGLNTEAFFGQGTRLTVV.

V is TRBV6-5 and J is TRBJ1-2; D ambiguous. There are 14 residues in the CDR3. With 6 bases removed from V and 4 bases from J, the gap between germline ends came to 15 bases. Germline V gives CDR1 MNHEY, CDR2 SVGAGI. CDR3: CASSSNIAGYGYTF. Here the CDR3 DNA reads TGTGCCAGCAGCTCAAATATCGCGGGCTATGGCTACACCTTC.

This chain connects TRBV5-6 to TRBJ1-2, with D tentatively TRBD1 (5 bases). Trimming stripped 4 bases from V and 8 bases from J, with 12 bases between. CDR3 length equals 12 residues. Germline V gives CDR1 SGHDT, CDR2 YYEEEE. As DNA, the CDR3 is TGTGCCAGCAGCCCGCAGGGAAACGGCTACACCTTC. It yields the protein CASSPQGNGYTF. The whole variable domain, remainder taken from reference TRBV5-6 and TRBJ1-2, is DAGVTQSPTHLIKTRGQQVTLRCSPKSGHDTVSWYQQALGQGPQFIFQYYEEEERQRGNFPDRFSGHQFPNYSSELNVNALLLGDSALYLCASSPQGNGYTFGSGTRLTVV.

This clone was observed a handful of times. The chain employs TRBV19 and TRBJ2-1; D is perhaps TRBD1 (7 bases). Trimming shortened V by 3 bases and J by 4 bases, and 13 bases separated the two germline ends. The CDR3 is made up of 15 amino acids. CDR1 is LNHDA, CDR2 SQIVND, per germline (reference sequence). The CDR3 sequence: CASSMGAGGYNEQFF. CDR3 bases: TGTGCCAGTAGTATGGGGGCAGGGGGGTACAATGAGCAGTTCTTC.

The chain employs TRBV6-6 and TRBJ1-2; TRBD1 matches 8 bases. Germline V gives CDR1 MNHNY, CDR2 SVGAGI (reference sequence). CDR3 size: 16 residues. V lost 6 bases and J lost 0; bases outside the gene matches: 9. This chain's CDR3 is CASSPSQGAANYGYTF. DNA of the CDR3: TGTGCCAGCAGCCCCTCCCAGGGGGCAGCTAACTATGGCTACACCTTC.

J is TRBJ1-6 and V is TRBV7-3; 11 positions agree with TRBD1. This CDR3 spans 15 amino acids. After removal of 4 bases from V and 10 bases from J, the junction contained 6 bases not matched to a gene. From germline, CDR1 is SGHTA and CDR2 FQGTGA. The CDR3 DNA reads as TGTGCCAGCAGCTCCGGACAGGGGGCATCGTCACCCCTCCACTTT. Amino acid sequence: CASSSGQGASSPLHF.

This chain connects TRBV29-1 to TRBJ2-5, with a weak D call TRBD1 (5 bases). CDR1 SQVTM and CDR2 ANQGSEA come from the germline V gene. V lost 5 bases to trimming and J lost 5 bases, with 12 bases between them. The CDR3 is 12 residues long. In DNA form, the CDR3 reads TGCAGCGTTAGAGTCTCAGGGGAGACCCAGTACTTC. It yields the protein CSVRVSGETQYF.

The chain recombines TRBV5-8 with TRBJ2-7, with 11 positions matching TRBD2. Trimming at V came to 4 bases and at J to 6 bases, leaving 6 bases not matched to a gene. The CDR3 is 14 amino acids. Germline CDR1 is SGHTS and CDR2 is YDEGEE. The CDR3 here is CASSLTSGILEQYF. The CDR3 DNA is TGTGCCAGCAGCCTGACTAGCGGGATTCTCGAGCAGTACTTC.

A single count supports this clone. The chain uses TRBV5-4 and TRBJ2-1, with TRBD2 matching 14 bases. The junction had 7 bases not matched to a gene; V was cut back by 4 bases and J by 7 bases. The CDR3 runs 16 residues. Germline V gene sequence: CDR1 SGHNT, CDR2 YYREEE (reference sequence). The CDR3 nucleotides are TGTGCCAGCAGCCCTCGACTAGCGGGAGGGTGGAATGAGCAGTTCTTC. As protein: CASSPRLAGGWNEQFF.

Written as DNA, the CDR3 is TGTGCCAGCAGCGTAGGGGCGGGAGGCCCATACAATGAGCAGTTCTTC. It yields the protein CASSVGAGGPYNEQFF. The chain has TRBV9 and TRBJ2-1; 8 bases fit TRBD2. The CDR3 has 16 residues. The V gene end was trimmed by 0 bases and the J gene end by 4 bases; junction bases not matched to a gene: 6. Germline V gives CDR1 SGDLS, CDR2 YYNGEE. The full variable domain, in which reference TRBV9 and TRBJ2-1 provide the parts outside the CDR3, is DSGVTQTPKHLITATGQRVTLRCSPRSGDLSVYWYQQSLDQGLQFLIQYYNGEERAKGNILERFSAQQFPDLHSELNLSSLELGDSALYFCASSVGAGGPYNEQFFGPGTRLTVL.

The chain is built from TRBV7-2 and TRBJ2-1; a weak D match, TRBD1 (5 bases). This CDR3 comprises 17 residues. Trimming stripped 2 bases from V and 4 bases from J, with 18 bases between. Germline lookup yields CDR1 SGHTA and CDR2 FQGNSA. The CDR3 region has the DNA TGTGCCAGCAGCTTAAGTAGGGGCCATGGCTGGTACAATGAGCAGTTCTTC. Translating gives CASSLSRGHGWYNEQFF.

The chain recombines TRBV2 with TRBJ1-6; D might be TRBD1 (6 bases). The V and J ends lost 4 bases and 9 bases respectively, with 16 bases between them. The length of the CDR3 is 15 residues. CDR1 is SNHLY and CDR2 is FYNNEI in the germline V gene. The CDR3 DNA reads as TGTGCCAGCAGTGGAGGGTCAGGGGTGGGTTCACCCCTCCACTTT. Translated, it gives CASSGGSGVGSPLHF.

In DNA form, the CDR3 reads TGTGCCAGCAGTTCGGGACAGGATGTATCTGGCTACACCTTC. Encoded protein: CASSSGQDVSGYTF. This chain joins TRBV6-2 or TRBV6-3 and TRBJ1-2, with 8 bases identical to TRBD1. V was clipped by 4 bases and J by 7 bases; unmatched bases: 8. This CDR3 is built from 14 residues. The germline V gene encodes CDR1 MNHEY and CDR2 SVGEGT.

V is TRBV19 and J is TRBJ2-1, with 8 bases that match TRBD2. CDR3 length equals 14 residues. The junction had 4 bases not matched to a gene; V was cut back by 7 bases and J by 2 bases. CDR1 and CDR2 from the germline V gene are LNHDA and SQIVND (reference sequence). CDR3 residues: CASTPSGPYNEQFF. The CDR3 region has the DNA TGTGCCAGTACCCCTAGCGGGCCCTACAATGAGCAGTTCTTC.

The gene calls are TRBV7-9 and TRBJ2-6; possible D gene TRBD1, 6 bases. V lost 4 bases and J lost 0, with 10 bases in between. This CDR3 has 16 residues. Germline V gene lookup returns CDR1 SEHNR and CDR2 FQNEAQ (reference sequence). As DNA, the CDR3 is TGTGCCAGCAGCTACACAGGGAACTCTGGGGCCAACGTCCTGACTTTC. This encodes CASSYTGNSGANVLTF.

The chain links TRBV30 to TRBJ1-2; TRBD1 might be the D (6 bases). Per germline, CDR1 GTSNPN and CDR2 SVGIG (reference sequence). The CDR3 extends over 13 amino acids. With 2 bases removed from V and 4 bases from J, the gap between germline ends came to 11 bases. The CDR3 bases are TGTGCCTGGAGTTTTACAGGGTCCTATGGCTACACCTTC. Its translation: CAWSFTGSYGYTF.

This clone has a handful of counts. CDR3 protein: CASTGAGTGTEAFF. CDR3 in DNA: TGCGCCAGCACAGGGGCTGGAACCGGGACAGAAGCTTTCTTT. J is TRBJ1-1 and V is TRBV5-1, with a possible D match to TRBD1 (6 bases). CDR1 SGHRS and CDR2 YFSETQ come from the germline V gene. There are 14 residues in the CDR3. Trimming pared 6 bases from V and 8 bases from J, leaving 20 bases between.